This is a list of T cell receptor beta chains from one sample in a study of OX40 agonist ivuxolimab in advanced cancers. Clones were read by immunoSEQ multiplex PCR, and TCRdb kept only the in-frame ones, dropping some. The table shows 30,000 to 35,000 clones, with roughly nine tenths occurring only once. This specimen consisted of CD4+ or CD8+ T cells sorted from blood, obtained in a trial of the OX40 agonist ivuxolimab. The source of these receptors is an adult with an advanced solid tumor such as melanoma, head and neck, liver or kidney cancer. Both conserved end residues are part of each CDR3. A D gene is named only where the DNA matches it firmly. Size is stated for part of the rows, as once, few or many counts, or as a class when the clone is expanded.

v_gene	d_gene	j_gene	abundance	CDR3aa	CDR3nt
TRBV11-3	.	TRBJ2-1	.	CASSLAGVLYNEQFF	TGTGCCAGCAGCTTAGCAGGGGTGCTTTACAATGAGCAGTTCTTC
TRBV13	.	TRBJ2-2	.	CASSEQIPNTGELFF	TGTGCCAGCAGCGAGCAGATTCCGAACACCGGGGAGCTGTTTTTT
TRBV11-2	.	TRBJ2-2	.	CAGSLDWGDTGELFF	TGTGCCGGCAGCTTAGATTGGGGGGACACCGGGGAGCTGTTTTTT
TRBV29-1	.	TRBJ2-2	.	CSVEVSATNTGELFF	TGCAGCGTTGAAGTCAGCGCTACGAACACCGGGGAGCTGTTTTTT
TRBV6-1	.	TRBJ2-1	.	CASRSGLGRDEQFF	TGTGCCAGCAGATCCGGGCTCGGACGGGATGAGCAGTTCTTC
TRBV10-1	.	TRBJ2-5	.	CASSDGQGGFQETQYF	TGCGCCAGCAGTGATGGCCAGGGCGGGTTCCAAGAGACCCAGTACTTC
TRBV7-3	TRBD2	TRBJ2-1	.	CASSLGLAGEQFF	TGTGCCAGCAGCTTAGGACTAGCGGGTGAGCAGTTCTTC
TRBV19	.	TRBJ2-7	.	CASSIVEGLNYEQYF	TGTGCCAGTAGTATAGTCGAGGGATTGAACTACGAGCAGTACTTC
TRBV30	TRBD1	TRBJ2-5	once	CAWSVLGGRTDQETQYF	TGTGCCTGGAGTGTACTAGGGGGCAGGACAGACCAAGAGACCCAGTACTTC
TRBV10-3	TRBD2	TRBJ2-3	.	CAIAPGLAGGDTQYF	TGTGCCATCGCCCCCGGACTAGCGGGGGGAGATACGCAGTATTTT
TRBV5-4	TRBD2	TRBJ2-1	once	CASSPVRGGYNEQFF	TGTGCCAGCAGCCCAGTCCGGGGGGGCTACAATGAGCAGTTCTTC